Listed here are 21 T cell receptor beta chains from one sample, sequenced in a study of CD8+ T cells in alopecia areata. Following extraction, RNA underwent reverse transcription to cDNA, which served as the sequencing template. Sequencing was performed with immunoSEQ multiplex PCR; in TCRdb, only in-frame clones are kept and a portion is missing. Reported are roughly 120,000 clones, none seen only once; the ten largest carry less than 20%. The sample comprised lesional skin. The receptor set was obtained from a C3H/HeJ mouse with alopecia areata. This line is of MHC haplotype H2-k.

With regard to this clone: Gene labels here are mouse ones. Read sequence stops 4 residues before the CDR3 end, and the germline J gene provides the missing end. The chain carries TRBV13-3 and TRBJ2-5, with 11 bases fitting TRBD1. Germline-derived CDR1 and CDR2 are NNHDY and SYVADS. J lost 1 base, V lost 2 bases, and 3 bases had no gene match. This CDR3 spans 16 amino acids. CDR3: CASSEGDRGDQDTQYF. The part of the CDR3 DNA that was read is TGTGCCAGCAGTGAGGGGGACAGGGGGGACCAAGAC.

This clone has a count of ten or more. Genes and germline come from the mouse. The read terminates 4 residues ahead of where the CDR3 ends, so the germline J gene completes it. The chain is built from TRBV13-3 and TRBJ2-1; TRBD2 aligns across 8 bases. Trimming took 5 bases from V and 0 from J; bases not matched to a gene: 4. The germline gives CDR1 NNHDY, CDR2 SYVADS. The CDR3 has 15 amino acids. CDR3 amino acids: CASSSTGGNYAEQFF. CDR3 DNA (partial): TGTGCCAGCAGCTCCACTGGGGGTAACTATGCT.

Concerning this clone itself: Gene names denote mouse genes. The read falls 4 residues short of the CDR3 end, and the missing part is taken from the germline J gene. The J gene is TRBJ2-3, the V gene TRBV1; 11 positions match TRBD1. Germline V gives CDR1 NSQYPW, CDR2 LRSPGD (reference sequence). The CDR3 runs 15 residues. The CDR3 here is CTCSAEGQGGETLYF. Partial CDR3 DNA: TGCACCTGCAGTGCAGAGGGACAGGGGGGAGAA.

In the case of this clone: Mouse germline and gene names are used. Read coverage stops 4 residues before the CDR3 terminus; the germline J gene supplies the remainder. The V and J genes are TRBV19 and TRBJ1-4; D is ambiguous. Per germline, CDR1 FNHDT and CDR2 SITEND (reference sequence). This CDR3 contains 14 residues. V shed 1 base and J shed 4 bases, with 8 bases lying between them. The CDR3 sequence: CASSIRVNNERLFF. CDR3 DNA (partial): TGTGCCAGCAGTATAAGGGTCAACAACGAA.

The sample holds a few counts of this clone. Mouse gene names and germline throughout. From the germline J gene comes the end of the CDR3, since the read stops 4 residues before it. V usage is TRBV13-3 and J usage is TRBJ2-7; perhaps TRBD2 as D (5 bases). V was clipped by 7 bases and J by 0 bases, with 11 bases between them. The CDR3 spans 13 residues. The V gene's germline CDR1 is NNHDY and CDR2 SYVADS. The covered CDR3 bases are TGTGCCAGCGGGGTGGGGTTCTCCTAT. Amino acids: CASGVGFSY. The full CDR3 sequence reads CASGVGFSYEQYF.

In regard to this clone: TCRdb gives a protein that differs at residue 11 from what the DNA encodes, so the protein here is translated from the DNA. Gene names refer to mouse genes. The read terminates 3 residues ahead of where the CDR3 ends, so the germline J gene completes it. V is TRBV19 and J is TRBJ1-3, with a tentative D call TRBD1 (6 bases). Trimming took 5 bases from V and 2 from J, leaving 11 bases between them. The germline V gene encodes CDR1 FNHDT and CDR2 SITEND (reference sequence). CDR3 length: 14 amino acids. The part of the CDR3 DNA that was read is TGTGCCAGCAGCCCGGAGGGGGCTGGAAATACG. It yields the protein CASSPEGAGNT. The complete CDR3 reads CASSPEGAGNTLYF.

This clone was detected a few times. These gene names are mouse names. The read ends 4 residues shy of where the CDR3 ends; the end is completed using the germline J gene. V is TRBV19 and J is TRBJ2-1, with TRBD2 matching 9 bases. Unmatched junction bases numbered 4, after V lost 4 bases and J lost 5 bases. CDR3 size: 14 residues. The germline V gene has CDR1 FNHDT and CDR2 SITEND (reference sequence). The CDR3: CASSPSGGDAEQFF. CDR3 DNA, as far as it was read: TGTGCCAGCAGTCCCTCTGGGGGGGATGCT. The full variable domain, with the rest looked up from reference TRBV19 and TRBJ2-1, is GGIITQTPKFLIGQEGQKLTLKCQQNFNHDTMYWYRQDSGKGLRLIYYSITENDLQKGDLSEGYDASREKKSSFSLTVTSAQKNEMAVFLCASSPSGGDAEQFFGPGTRLTVL.

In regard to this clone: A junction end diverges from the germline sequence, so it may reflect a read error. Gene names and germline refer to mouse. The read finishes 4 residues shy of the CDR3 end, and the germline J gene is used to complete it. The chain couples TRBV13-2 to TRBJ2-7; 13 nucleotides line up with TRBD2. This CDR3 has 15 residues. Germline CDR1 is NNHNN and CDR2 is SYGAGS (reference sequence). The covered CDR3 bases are TGTGCCAGCGGGGATGAGGGGACTGGGGGGGAT. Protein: CASGDEGTGGD. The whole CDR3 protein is CASGDEGTGGDEQYF.

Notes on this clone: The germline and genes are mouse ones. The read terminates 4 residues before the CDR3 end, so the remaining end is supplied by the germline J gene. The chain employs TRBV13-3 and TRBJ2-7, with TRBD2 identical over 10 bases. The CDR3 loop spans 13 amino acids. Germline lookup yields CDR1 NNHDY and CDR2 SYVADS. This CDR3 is CASRLGGRHEQYF. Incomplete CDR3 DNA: TGTGCCAGCAGGCTGGGGGGGCGCCAT.

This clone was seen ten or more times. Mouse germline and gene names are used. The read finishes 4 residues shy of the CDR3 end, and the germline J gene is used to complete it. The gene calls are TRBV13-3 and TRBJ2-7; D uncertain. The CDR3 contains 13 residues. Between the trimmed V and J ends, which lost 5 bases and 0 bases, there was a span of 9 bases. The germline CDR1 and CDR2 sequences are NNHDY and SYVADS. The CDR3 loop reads CASRTISSYEQYF. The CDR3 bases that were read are TGTGCCAGCAGGACAATTAGCTCCTAT.

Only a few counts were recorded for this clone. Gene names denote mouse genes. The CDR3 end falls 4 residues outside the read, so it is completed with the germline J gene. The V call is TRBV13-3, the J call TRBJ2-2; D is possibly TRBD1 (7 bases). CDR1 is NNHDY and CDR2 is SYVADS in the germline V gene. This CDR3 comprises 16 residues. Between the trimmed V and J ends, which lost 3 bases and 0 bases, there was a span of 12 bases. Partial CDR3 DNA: TGTGCCAGCAGTGGGGGGGACAGCGCAAACACCGGG. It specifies CASSGGDSANTG. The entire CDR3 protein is CASSGGDSANTGQLYF.

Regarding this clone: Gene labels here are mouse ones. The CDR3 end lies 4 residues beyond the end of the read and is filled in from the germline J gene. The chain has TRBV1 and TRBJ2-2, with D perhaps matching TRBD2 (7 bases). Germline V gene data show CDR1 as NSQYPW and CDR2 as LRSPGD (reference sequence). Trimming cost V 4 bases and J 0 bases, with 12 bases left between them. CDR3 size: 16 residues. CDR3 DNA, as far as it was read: TGCACCTGCAGTGGTGGGGGGCTCACAAACACCGGG. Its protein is CTCSGGGLTNTG. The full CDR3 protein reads CTCSGGGLTNTGQLYF.

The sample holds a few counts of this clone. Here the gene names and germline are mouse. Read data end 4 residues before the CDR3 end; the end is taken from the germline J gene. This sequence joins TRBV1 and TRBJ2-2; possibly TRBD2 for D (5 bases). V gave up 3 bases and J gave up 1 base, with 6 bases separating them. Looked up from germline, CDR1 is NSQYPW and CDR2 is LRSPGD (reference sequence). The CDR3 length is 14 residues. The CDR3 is CTCSADLNTGQLYF. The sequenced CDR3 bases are TGCACCTGCAGTGCGGACTTAAACACCGGG. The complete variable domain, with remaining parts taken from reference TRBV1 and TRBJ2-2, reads VTLLEQNPRWRLVPRGQAVNLRCILKNSQYPWMSWYQQDLQKQLQWLFTLRSPGDKEVKSLPGADYLATRVTDTELRLQVANMSQGRTLYCTCSADLNTGQLYFGEGSKLTVL.

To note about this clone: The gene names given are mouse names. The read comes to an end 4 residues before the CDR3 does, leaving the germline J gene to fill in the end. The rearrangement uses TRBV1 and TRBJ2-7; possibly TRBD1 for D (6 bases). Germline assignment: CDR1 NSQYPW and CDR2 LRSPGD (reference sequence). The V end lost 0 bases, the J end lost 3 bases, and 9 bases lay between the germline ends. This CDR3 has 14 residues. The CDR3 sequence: CTCSAEGQNYEQYF. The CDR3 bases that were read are TGCACCTGCAGTGCAGAAGGACAGAACTAT. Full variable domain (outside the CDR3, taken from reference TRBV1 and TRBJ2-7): VTLLEQNPRWRLVPRGQAVNLRCILKNSQYPWMSWYQQDLQKQLQWLFTLRSPGDKEVKSLPGADYLATRVTDTELRLQVANMSQGRTLYCTCSAEGQNYEQYFGPGTRLTVL.

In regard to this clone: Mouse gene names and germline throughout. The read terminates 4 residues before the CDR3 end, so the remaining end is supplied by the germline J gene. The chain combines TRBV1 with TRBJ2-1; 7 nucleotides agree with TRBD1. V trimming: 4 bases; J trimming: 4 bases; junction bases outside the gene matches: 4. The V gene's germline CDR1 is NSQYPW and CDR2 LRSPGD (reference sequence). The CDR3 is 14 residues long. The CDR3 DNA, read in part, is TGCACCTGCAGTGAGACAGGGTTGTATGCT. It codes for CTCSETGLYA. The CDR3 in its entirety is CTCSETGLYAEQFF.

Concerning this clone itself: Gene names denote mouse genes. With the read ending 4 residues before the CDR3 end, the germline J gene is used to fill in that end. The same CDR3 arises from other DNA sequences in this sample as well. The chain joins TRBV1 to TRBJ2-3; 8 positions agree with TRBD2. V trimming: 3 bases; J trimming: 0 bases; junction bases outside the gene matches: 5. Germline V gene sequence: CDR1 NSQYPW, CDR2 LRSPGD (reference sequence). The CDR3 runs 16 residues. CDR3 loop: CTCSARTGPSAETLYF. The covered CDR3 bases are TGCACCTGCAGTGCCCGGACTGGGCCTAGTGCAGAA.

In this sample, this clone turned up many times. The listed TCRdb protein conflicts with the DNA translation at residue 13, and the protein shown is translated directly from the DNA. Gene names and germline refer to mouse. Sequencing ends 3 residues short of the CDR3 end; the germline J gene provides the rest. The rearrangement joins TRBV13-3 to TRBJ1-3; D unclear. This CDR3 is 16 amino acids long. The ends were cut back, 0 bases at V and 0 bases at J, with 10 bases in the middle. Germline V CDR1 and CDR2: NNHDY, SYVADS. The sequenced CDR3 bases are TGTGCCAGCAGTGATGTTACAAAAATTTCTGGAAATACG. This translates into CASSDVTKISGNT. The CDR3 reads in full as CASSDVTKISGNTLYF. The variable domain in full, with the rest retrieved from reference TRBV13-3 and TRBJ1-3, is EAAVTQSPRSKVAVTGGKVTLSCHQTNNHDYMYWYRQDTGHGLRLIHYSYVADSTEKGDIPDGYKASRPSQENFSLILELASLSQTAVYFCASSDVTKISGNTLYFGEGSRLIVV.

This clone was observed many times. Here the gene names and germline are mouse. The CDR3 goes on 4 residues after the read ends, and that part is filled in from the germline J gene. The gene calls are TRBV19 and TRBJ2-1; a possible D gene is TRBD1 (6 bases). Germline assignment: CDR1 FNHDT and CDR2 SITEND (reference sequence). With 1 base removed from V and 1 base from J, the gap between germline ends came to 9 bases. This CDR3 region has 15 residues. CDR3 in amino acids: CASSIRGQNYAEQFF. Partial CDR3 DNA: TGTGCCAGCAGTATACGGGGACAAAACTATGCT. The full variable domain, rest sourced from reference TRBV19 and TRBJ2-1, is GGIITQTPKFLIGQEGQKLTLKCQQNFNHDTMYWYRQDSGKGLRLIYYSITENDLQKGDLSEGYDASREKKSSFSLTVTSAQKNEMAVFLCASSIRGQNYAEQFFGPGTRLTVL.

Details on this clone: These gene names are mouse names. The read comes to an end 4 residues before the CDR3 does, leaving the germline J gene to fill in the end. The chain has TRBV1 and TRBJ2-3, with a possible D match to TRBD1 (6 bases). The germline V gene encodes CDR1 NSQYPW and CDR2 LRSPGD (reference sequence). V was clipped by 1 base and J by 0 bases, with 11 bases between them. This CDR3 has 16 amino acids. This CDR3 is CTCSAVQGPSAETLYF. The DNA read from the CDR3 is TGCACCTGCAGTGCAGTACAGGGCCCTAGTGCAGAA.

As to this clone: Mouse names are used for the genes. The CDR3 sequence: CAWSLSNKRYAEQFF. The sequenced CDR3 bases are TGTGCCTGGAGTCTAAGCAACAAGCGCTATGCT. This chain joins TRBV31 and TRBJ2-1; D unclear. The DNA ends 4 residues before the CDR3 does, and the rest of the CDR3 is filled in from the germline J gene. V lost 0 bases, J lost 3 bases, and 12 bases lay in between. The CDR3 covers 15 residues. Germline lookup yields CDR1 GKSSPN and CDR2 SITVG.

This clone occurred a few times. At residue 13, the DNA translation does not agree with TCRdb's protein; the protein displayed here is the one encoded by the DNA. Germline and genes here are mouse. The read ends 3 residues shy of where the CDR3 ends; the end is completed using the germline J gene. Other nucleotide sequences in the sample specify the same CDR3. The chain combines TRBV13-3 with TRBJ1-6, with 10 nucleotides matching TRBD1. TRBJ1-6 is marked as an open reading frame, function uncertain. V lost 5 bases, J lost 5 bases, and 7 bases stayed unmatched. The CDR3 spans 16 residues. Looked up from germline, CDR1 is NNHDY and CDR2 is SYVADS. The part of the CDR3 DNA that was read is TGTGCCAGCAGCCCAGGGACAGGGGTTGATAATTCGCCC. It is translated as CASSPGTGVDNSP. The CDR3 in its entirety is CASSPGTGVDNSPLYF.